Presented here are 22 T cell receptor beta chains from one specimen sequenced in a study of chemoradiotherapy in HPV16-positive cancers. Profiled with immunoSEQ multiplex PCR; TCRdb holds only in-frame clones, not every one. The sample has about 68,000 clones; around nine tenths are singletons. This material consisted of blood, taken from a patient who underwent chemoradiotherapy. The receptors were gathered from a human donor with HPV-associated anogenital cancer.

The chain has TRBV11-2 and TRBJ2-1; D may match TRBD1 or TRBD2 (5 bases each). This CDR3 is 14 amino acids long. V lost 6 bases, J lost 7 bases, and 16 bases lay in between. CDR1 is SGHAT and CDR2 is FQNNGV in the germline V gene. DNA of the CDR3: TGTGCCAGCAGTATAACCCCCGAGGGGAATGAGCAGTTCTTC. This gives the protein CASSITPEGNEQFF.

V gene TRBV19 combines with J gene TRBJ2-7; D remains ambiguous. This CDR3 spans 14 amino acids. Trimming cost V 3 bases and J 3 bases, with 12 bases left between them. Per germline, CDR1 LNHDA and CDR2 SQIVND (reference sequence). The chain's CDR3 is CASSIPGSYYEQYF. In DNA form, the CDR3 reads TGTGCCAGTAGTATTCCGGGTTCCTACTACGAGCAGTACTTC.

V and J are TRBV6-6 and TRBJ2-7; the match to TRBD2 covers 8 bases. The CDR3 length is 15 residues. Germline assignment: CDR1 MNHNY and CDR2 SVGAGI (reference sequence). The junction had 4 bases not matched to a gene; V was cut back by 2 bases and J by 1 base. This CDR3 reads CASSYEREQSYEQYF. CDR3 coding DNA: TGTGCCAGCAGTTACGAGCGGGAGCAATCCTACGAGCAGTACTTC.

The V call is TRBV6-1, the J call TRBJ1-5; D unresolved. The CDR3 is made up of 15 amino acids. The V end lost 7 bases, the J end lost 0 bases, and 13 bases lay between the germline ends. CDR1 and CDR2 from the germline V gene are MNHNS and SASEGT. CDR3 bases: TGTGCCAGCACCTTGACACGGTCTAGCAATCAGCCCCAGCATTTT. Its translation is CASTLTRSSNQPQHF.

This chain connects TRBV7-9 to TRBJ1-6; the match to TRBD1 covers 10 bases. Germline lookup yields CDR1 SEHNR and CDR2 FQNEAQ (reference sequence). The CDR3 spans 17 residues. With V trimmed by 5 bases and J by 7 bases, 11 bases remained unmatched. The CDR3 sequence: CASSPLRDRGVNSPLHF. In nucleotides, the CDR3 is TGTGCCAGCAGCCCCCTCCGGGACAGGGGCGTAAATTCACCCCTCCACTTT.

The chain joins TRBV11-2 to TRBJ2-2; 7 nucleotides line up with TRBD1. Germline V gene sequence: CDR1 SGHAT, CDR2 FQNNGV. Trimming took 4 bases from V and 1 from J; bases not matched to a gene: 3. The CDR3 runs 15 residues. In nucleotides, the CDR3 is TGTGCCAGCAGCTATAGACAGGGGAACACCGGGGAGCTGTTTTTT. Protein: CASSYRQGNTGELFF.

This chain joins TRBV19 and TRBJ1-2; D might be TRBD1 (5 bases). Trimming stripped 3 bases from V and 6 bases from J, with 11 bases between. This CDR3 contains 13 residues. The V gene's germline CDR1 is LNHDA and CDR2 SQIVND (reference sequence). The CDR3 loop reads CASSMGEADGYTF. CDR3 DNA: TGTGCCAGTAGTATGGGGGAAGCAGATGGCTACACCTTC.

The chain recombines TRBV4-1 with TRBJ1-3; a possible D gene is TRBD1 (6 bases). The CDR3 is made up of 15 amino acids. V lost 0 bases to trimming and J lost 1 base, with 7 bases between them. CDR1 is MGHRA, CDR2 YSYEKL, per germline. The CDR3 protein is CASSQDRGSGNTIYF. The CDR3 nucleotides are TGCGCCAGCAGCCAAGACAGGGGATCTGGAAACACCATATATTTT.

The chain links TRBV10-1 to TRBJ2-2; 9 positions agree with TRBD2. The CDR3 spans 15 residues. The junction had 1 base not matched to a gene; V was cut back by 1 base and J by 4 bases. Germline lookup yields CDR1 WNHNN and CDR2 SYGVQD (reference sequence). In DNA form, the CDR3 reads TGCGCCAGCAGTGAGTTTAGCGGGGGCACCGGGGAGCTGTTTTTT. Its protein product is CASSEFSGGTGELFF.

The gene calls are TRBV10-3 and TRBJ2-3, with D hard to call. This CDR3 has 16 residues. The V end was cut by 3 bases, the J end by 0 bases, with 13 bases between. The germline V gene encodes CDR1 ENHRY and CDR2 SYGVKD. The CDR3: CAISDSPSTSTDTQYF. In DNA form, the CDR3 reads TGTGCCATCAGTGACAGTCCTAGTACTAGCACAGATACGCAGTATTTT.

The chain is built from TRBV10-1 and TRBJ2-5; D is unclear. This CDR3 spans 14 amino acids. V was cut by 4 bases and J by 1 base, with 10 bases left in between. CDR1 is WNHNN, CDR2 SYGVQD, per germline (reference sequence). Here the CDR3 reads CASSVEPFQETQYF. The CDR3 nucleotides read TGCGCCAGCAGTGTCGAACCGTTCCAAGAGACCCAGTACTTC.

J is TRBJ2-1 and V is TRBV5-4; TRBD1 or TRBD2 may be the D gene (5 bases each). The V and J ends lost 3 bases and 0 bases respectively, with 16 bases between them. The V gene's germline CDR1 is SGHNT and CDR2 YYREEE (reference sequence). The CDR3 runs to 17 residues. The CDR3 spells CASSWGTRASSYNEQFF. The DNA for the CDR3 is TGTGCCAGCAGCTGGGGCACGCGGGCGAGCTCCTACAATGAGCAGTTCTTC. The variable domain in full, with the rest retrieved from reference TRBV5-4 and TRBJ2-1, is ETGVTQSPTHLIKTRGQQVTLRCSSQSGHNTVSWYQQALGQGPQFIFQYYREEENGRGNFPPRFSGLQFPNYSSELNVNALELDDSALYLCASSWGTRASSYNEQFFGPGTRLTVL.

V is TRBV5-5 and J is TRBJ2-7; 7 bases agree with TRBD1. The germline gives CDR1 SGHKS, CDR2 YYEKEE (reference sequence). The CDR3 loop spans 17 amino acids. J was trimmed by 1 base and V by 4 bases; bases with no gene match: 14. CDR3 amino acids: CASSRDQTGSVSYEQYF. Written as DNA, the CDR3 is TGTGCCAGCAGCCGGGATCAGACAGGGTCTGTTTCCTACGAGCAGTACTTC.

V is TRBV28 and J is TRBJ2-7; no reliable D call. This CDR3 comprises 13 residues. With 6 bases removed from V and 3 bases from J, the gap between germline ends came to 12 bases. The germline CDR1 and CDR2 sequences are MDHEN and SYDVKM. CDR3 DNA: TGTGCCAGCAGGACCTTAGGGAACTACGAGCAGTACTTC. Protein product: CASRTLGNYEQYF. Complete variable domain (other parts from reference TRBV28 and TRBJ2-7): DVKVTQSSRYLVKRTGEKVFLECVQDMDHENMFWYRQDPGLGLRLIYFSYDVKMKEKGDIPEGYSVSREKKERFSLILESASTNQTSMYLCASRTLGNYEQYFGPGTRLTVT.

The chain is built from TRBV2 and TRBJ1-2; TRBD1 matches 8 bases. Germline CDR1 SNHLY, CDR2 FYNNEI. This CDR3 spans 13 amino acids. Unmatched junction bases numbered 7, after V lost 6 bases and J lost 7 bases. This chain's CDR3 is CASRGQGAVGYTF. The DNA for the CDR3 is TGTGCCAGCAGGGGGCAGGGGGCTGTTGGCTACACCTTC.

The J gene is TRBJ1-1, the V gene TRBV5-8, with D maybe TRBD1 (5 bases). In germline, CDR1 is SGHTS, CDR2 YDEGEE. V was trimmed by 0 bases and J by 2 bases, leaving 8 bases between them. The CDR3 is 14 amino acids. The CDR3 is CASSLVQGNTEAFF. DNA of the CDR3: TGTGCCAGCAGCTTGGTTCAGGGAAACACTGAAGCTTTCTTT. The variable domain in full, completed from reference TRBV5-8 and TRBJ1-1, reads EAGVTQSPTHLIKTRGQQATLRCSPISGHTSVYWYQQALGLGLQFLLWYDEGEERNRGNFPPRFSGRQFPNYSSELNVNALELEDSALYLCASSLVQGNTEAFFGQGTRLTVV.

The V call is TRBV2, the J call TRBJ1-2; D unclear. Germline V gives CDR1 SNHLY, CDR2 FYNNEI. The CDR3 runs 15 residues. V dropped 2 bases and J dropped 4 bases, with 14 bases sitting between them. For the CDR3, the DNA is TGTGCCAGCAGTGAAAGTCGGGGAGAAGCCTATGGCTACACCTTC. The encoded protein is CASSESRGEAYGYTF.

The chain has TRBV5-4 and TRBJ1-1; 7 bases match TRBD1. This CDR3 has 14 amino acids. Germline V gene lookup returns CDR1 SGHNT and CDR2 YYREEE (reference sequence). Losses at the gene ends were 1 base for V and 9 bases for J; bases not matched to a gene: 9. In nucleotides, the CDR3 is TGTGCCAGCAGCTTGCAAGGGGGCCGCATAAAAGCTTTCTTT. As protein: CASSLQGGRIKAFF.

This rearrangement joins TRBV7-6 to TRBJ1-2, with 10 bases fitting TRBD1. Losses at the gene ends were 5 bases for V and 4 bases for J; bases not matched to a gene: 13. This CDR3 region has 17 residues. Germline loops: CDR1 SGHVS, CDR2 FNYEAQ. The CDR3 loop reads CASSGRDRGGLGYGYTF. As DNA, the CDR3 is TGTGCCAGCAGCGGAAGGGACAGGGGCGGTCTTGGCTATGGCTACACCTTC.

The rearrangement uses TRBV19 and TRBJ1-1; D gene ambiguous. Trimming removed 6 bases from V and 1 base from J, with 12 bases in between. The germline V gene has CDR1 LNHDA and CDR2 SQIVND (reference sequence). This CDR3 comprises 14 residues. CDR3 sequence: CASSTGFKNTEAFF. The CDR3 region has the DNA TGTGCCAGTAGCACGGGTTTTAAGAACACTGAAGCTTTCTTT.

The gene calls are TRBV28 and TRBJ2-7, with D unclear. Germline V gene data show CDR1 as MDHEN and CDR2 as SYDVKM. The CDR3 covers 13 residues. V lost 8 bases and J lost 5, with 16 bases in between. The CDR3 nucleotides are TGTGCCAGCCGTCCGGCTGGGTGGGACGAGCAGTACTTC. Amino acids: CASRPAGWDEQYF.

The rearrangement uses TRBV28 and TRBJ2-7; TRBD1 matches 7 bases. CDR1 is MDHEN, CDR2 SYDVKM, per germline. The junction had 7 bases not matched to a gene; V was cut back by 7 bases and J by 4 bases. The CDR3 covers 13 residues. Here the CDR3 reads CASTRDRGYEQYF. In nucleotides, the CDR3 is TGTGCCAGCACTAGGGACAGAGGTTACGAGCAGTACTTC.